This T cell receptor (beta chain) was identified during a study of Ad26.COV2.S vaccination and SARS-CoV-2 variants. Treatment given: 19 received Ad26.COV2.S at low or high dose, single or two shots; 5 received placebo; per-sample allocation not given. Day 63 following the first vaccine or placebo injection was when the samples were taken. Assay used: immunoSEQ multiplex PCR; TCRdb lists only in-frame clones, some missing. There are about 460,000 clones in the sample; about 89% occur only once, and roughly 1.7% lies in the top ten. This sample comprised peripheral blood, obtained in a trial of Ad26.COV2.S vaccine versus placebo. The sequence derives from a person aged 18-60 years who received the Ad26.COV2.S COVID-19 vaccine or a placebo.

The CDR3 loop reads CASSDRVGRGNTIYF. In DNA form, the CDR3 reads TGCGCCAGCAGCGACAGGGTGGGACGGGGAAACACCATATATTTT. This rearrangement joins TRBV5-1 to TRBJ1-3, with 7 bases aligning to TRBD1. V lost 4 bases and J lost 4; bases outside the gene matches: 8. The CDR3 loop spans 15 amino acids. Germline V gene sequence: CDR1 SGHRS, CDR2 YFSETQ.